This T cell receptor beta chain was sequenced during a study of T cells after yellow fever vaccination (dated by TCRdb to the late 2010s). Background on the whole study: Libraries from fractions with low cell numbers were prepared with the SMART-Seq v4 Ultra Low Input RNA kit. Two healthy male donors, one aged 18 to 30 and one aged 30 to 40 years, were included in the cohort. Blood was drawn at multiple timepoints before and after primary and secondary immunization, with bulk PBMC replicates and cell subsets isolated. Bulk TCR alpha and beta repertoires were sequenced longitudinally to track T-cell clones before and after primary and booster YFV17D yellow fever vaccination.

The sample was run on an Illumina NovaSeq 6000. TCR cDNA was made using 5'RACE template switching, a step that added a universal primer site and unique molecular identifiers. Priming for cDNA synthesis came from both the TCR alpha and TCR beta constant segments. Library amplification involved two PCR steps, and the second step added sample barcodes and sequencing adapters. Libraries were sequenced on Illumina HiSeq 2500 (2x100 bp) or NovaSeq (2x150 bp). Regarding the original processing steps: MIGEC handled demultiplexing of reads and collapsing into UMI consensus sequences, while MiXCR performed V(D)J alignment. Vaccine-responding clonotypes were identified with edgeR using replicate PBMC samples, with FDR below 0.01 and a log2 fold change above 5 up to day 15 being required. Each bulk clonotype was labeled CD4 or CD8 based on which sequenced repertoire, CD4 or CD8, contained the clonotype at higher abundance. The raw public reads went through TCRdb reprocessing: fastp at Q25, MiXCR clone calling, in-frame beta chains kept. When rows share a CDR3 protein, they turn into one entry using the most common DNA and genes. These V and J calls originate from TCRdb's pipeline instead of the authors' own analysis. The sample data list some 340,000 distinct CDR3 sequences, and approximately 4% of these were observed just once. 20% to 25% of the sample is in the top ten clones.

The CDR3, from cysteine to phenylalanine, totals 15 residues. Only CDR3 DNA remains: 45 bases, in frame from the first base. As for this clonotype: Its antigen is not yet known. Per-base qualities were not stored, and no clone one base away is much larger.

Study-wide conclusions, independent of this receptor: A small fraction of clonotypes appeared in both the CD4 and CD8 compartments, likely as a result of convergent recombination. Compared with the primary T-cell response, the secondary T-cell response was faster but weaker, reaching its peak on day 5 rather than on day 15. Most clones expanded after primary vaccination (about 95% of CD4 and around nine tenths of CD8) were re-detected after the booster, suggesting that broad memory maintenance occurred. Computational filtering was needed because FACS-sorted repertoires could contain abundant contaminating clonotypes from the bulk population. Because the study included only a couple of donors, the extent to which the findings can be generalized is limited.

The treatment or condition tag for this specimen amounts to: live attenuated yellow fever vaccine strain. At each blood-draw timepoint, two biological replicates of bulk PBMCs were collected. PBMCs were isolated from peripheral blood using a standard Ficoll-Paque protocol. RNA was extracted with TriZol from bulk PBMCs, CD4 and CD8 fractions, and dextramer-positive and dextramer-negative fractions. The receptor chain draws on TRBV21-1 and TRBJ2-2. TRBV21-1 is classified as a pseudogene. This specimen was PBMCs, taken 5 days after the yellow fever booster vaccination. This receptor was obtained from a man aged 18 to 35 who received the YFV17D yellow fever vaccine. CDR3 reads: CASSKVPGNTGELFF. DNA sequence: TGTGCCAGCAGCAAAGTCCCAGGGAACACCGGGGAGCTGTTTTTT.